This T cell receptor (beta chain) appears in the sequencing data of a study of cytomegalovirus exposure and HLA in healthy donors. Points on this clone: As yet, its antigen is unknown.

Separate from the approximately 720-subject first cohort, the roughly 120-subject validation cohort was the one that the donors belonged to. Study conclusions and caveats: In the approximately 120 validation repertoires, a later analysis found that first-cohort TCR clusters tended to co-occur. The investigators catalogued some 160 TCR beta chains as cytomegalovirus-associated.

Losses at the gene ends were 4 bases for V and 5 bases for J; bases not matched to a gene: 8. There are 15 residues in the CDR3. Germline CDR1 SGHAT, CDR2 FQNNGV. The repertoire was sequenced with immunoSEQ multiplex PCR; TCRdb's copy has only in-frame clones and lacks some. Seen here are 95,000 to 150,000 clones, roughly 95% observed once, and the top ten hold about 1.7%. The chain joins TRBV11-2 to TRBJ2-5, with 9 bases identical to TRBD1. Sequencing used PBMCs. The receptor was derived from a man aged 18 to 30 in good health and CMV-seronegative. The CDR3 is CASSSYRGRGETQYF. CDR3 nucleotide sequence: TGTGCCAGCAGCTCCTACAGGGGGCGAGGGGAGACCCAGTACTTC.